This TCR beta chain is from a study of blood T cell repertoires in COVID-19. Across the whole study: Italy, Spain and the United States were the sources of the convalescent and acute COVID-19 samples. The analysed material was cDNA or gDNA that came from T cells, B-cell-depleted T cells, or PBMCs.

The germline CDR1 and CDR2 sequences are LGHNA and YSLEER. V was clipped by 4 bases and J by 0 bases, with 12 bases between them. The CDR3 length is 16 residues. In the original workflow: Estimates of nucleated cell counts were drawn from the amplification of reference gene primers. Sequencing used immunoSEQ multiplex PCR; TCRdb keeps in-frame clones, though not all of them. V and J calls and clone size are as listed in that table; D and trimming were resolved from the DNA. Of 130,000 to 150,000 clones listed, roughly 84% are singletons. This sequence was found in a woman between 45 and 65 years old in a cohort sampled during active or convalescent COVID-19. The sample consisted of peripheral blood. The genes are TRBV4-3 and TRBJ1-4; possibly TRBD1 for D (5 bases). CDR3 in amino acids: CASSRSQGPTNEKLFF. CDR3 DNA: TGCGCCAGCAGCCGAAGCCAGGGCCCAACTAATGAAAAACTGTTTTTT.